The 14 T cell receptor beta chains below all came from one sample that was sequenced in a study of blood T cell repertoires in COVID-19. Generated by immunoSEQ multiplex PCR, the TCRdb table keeps only in-frame clones and is missing some. Here the sample spans 85,000 to 100,000 clones, over 60% being singletons. Sequenced input: peripheral blood. These receptors came from a man aged 50-60 years who had recovered from COVID-19.

The V call is TRBV4-3, the J call TRBJ1-2, with D tentatively TRBD1 (5 bases). CDR1 is LGHNA and CDR2 is YSLEER in the germline V gene. Trimming shortened V by 0 bases and J by 5 bases, and 19 bases separated the two germline ends. The CDR3 loop spans 17 amino acids. In DNA, the CDR3 is TGCGCCAGCAGCCAAGAGGTGCAAGGGGCCGGTGCATATGGCTACACCTTC. Residues: CASSQEVQGAGAYGYTF.

The chain employs TRBV6-1 and TRBJ1-2, with a possible D match to TRBD1 (5 bases). The germline CDR1 and CDR2 sequences are MNHNS and SASEGT. The CDR3 spans 13 residues. Trimming shortened V by 2 bases and J by 4 bases, and 8 bases separated the two germline ends. CDR3 sequence: CASSERGGYGYTF. CDR3 sequence (DNA): TGTGCCAGCAGTGAAAGGGGAGGCTATGGCTACACCTTC.

The J gene is TRBJ1-1, the V gene TRBV3-1 (or the pseudogene TRBV3-2), with 8 bases aligning to TRBD1. Trimming took 1 base from V and 1 from J; bases not matched to a gene: 5. The CDR3 has 16 amino acids. Germline values: CDR1 LGHDT, CDR2 YNNKEL (reference sequence). The CDR3 coding sequence is TGTGCCAGCAGCCAAGTTCTAACAGGGGGGAACACTGAAGCTTTCTTT. Amino acid sequence: CASSQVLTGGNTEAFF.

The CDR3: CASRKRAGQETQYF. CDR3 DNA sequence: TGTGCCAGCAGAAAACGAGCGGGCCAAGAGACCCAGTACTTC. The chain recombines TRBV7-2 with TRBJ2-5, with D perhaps TRBD2 (6 bases). Per the germline V gene, CDR1 is SGHTA and CDR2 is FQGNSA. The CDR3 contains 14 residues. Deletions cut 6 bases from V and 1 base from J, with 12 bases between.

The genes are TRBV7-9 and TRBJ1-2; no firm D call. CDR1 is SEHNR and CDR2 is FQNEAQ in the germline V gene (reference sequence). This CDR3 region has 13 residues. The V end was cut by 5 bases, the J end by 8 bases, with 15 bases between. The CDR3 DNA sequence: TGTGCCAGCAGCCAAGACGGGGTTGGAGGCTACACCTTC. This sequence encodes CASSQDGVGGYTF.

The V gene is TRBV19, the J gene TRBJ2-5; the match to TRBD2 covers 10 bases. This CDR3 spans 15 amino acids. Trimming cost V 5 bases and J 3 bases; bases outside gene matches: 6. Germline V gene lookup returns CDR1 LNHDA and CDR2 SQIVND (reference sequence). This CDR3 reads CASSGGSGGKETQYF. The CDR3 nucleotides read TGTGCCAGTAGTGGGGGTAGCGGGGGGAAAGAGACCCAGTACTTC.

The rearrangement uses TRBV4-2 and TRBJ1-1; tentatively, D is TRBD1 (6 bases). CDR1 is LGHNA and CDR2 is YNFKEQ in the germline V gene. The length of the CDR3 is 15 residues. V dropped 4 bases and J dropped 0 bases, with 12 bases sitting between them. CDR3 DNA: TGTGCCAGCAGCCGCCTCGGACAGCTGAACACTGAAGCTTTCTTT. Its protein product is CASSRLGQLNTEAFF.

The rearrangement joins TRBV7-2 to TRBJ2-7, with 7 bases identical to TRBD2. The V gene's germline CDR1 is SGHTA and CDR2 FQGNSA. With 7 bases clipped from V and 5 bases from J, the junction kept 5 bases outside the gene matches. This CDR3 has 12 residues. CDR3 loop: CASTGGRNEQYF. In DNA form, the CDR3 reads TGTGCCAGCACGGGAGGAAGAAACGAGCAGTACTTC.

There are a few counts of this clone. V and J are TRBV5-8 and TRBJ2-1; TRBD2 might be the D (5 bases). This CDR3 has 15 residues. The germline CDR1 and CDR2 sequences are SGHTS and YDEGEE. V was pared by 3 bases and J by 0 bases, with 10 bases between. The CDR3 coding sequence is TGTGCCAGCAGCTCCCTAGCTCCCTCCTACAATGAGCAGTTCTTC. This sequence encodes CASSSLAPSYNEQFF. Full variable domain (remainder filled in from reference TRBV5-8 and TRBJ2-1): EAGVTQSPTHLIKTRGQQATLRCSPISGHTSVYWYQQALGLGLQFLLWYDEGEERNRGNFPPRFSGRQFPNYSSELNVNALELEDSALYLCASSSLAPSYNEQFFGPGTRLTVL.

Comment on this clone: The identical CDR3 is also encoded by other nucleotide sequences in the sample. The chain combines TRBV28 with TRBJ2-7; the D gene is possibly TRBD2 (5 bases). The V gene's germline CDR1 is MDHEN and CDR2 SYDVKM. The CDR3 consists of 16 residues. V was shortened by 2 bases and J by 3 bases, with 17 bases between the two germline ends. The CDR3 bases are TGTGCCAGCAGTTTAAACGGAGGTAGCGTAATCTACGAGCAGTACTTC. Residues: CASSLNGGSVIYEQYF.

The chain joins TRBV7-2 to TRBJ2-1; D possibly corresponds to TRBD1 (6 bases). CDR1 and CDR2 from the germline V gene are SGHTA and FQGNSA. The CDR3 sequence is 14 residues long. V shed 1 base and J shed 7 bases, with 11 bases lying between them. The CDR3 nucleotides are TGTGCCAGCAGCTTAGATCCCAGGGGAAATGAGCAGTTCTTC. Protein product: CASSLDPRGNEQFF.

V and J are TRBV3-1 (or the pseudogene TRBV3-2) and TRBJ2-5; D is perhaps TRBD1 (6 bases). Germline loops: CDR1 LGHDT, CDR2 YNNKEL (reference sequence). Trimming shortened V by 2 bases and J by 4 bases, and 11 bases separated the two germline ends. CDR3 size: 14 residues. Here the CDR3 reads CASSQRQGRETQYF. The CDR3 DNA is TGTGCCAGCAGCCAACGGCAGGGGAGAGAGACCCAGTACTTC.

V and J are TRBV29-1 and TRBJ1-4; the match to TRBD1 covers 7 bases. CDR1 is SQVTM, CDR2 ANQGSEA, per germline. The CDR3 has 13 amino acids. J gave up 2 bases and V 6 bases, and 3 bases lay outside the gene matches. The CDR3 bases are TGCAGCGTACTACAGGGGACTAATGAAAAACTGTTTTTT. Translation: CSVLQGTNEKLFF.

This clone was seen only a few times. The genes are TRBV15 and TRBJ2-3; 8 bases agree with TRBD2. V was pared by 3 bases and J by 3 bases, with 8 bases of the junction left unmatched. Germline V gene sequence: CDR1 LNHNV, CDR2 YYDKDF (reference sequence). This CDR3 is built from 16 residues. CDR3 nucleotide sequence: TGTGCCACCAGCAGGAGTGGACTAGCTCGAACAGATACGCAGTATTTT. Translated: CATSRSGLARTDTQYF.